A selection of T cell receptor beta chains follows, all from one sample in a study of blood T cell repertoires in COVID-19. TCRdb's copy holds only in-frame clones and misses some; the assay was immunoSEQ multiplex PCR. The table lists some 11,000 clones, approximately 87% of them singletons. Sequenced: peripheral blood. These receptors were obtained from a human donor in a cohort sampled during active COVID-19. CDR3s include the opening cysteine and the closing phenylalanine or tryptophan. A D gene is named only where the DNA matches it firmly. Size values are once, few and many counts, or a class for expanded clones, and some rows have none.

D gene	V gene	clone size	J gene	CDR3 DNA	CDR3 protein
NA	TRBV5-1	NA	TRBJ1-1	TGCGCCAGCAGCCCCCAGACAGGTAACACTGAAGCTTTCTTT	CASSPQTGNTEAFF
TRBD2	TRBV5-4	medium-sized	TRBJ2-7	TGTGCCAGCAGCCTTAGCGGGAGTGGCGAGCAGTACTTC	CASSLSGSGEQYF
TRBD2	TRBV7-8	NA	TRBJ2-3	TGTGCCAGCAGTTTCCCCGGGACTAGCGGGAACACAGATACGCAGTATTTT	CASSFPGTSGNTDTQYF
NA	TRBV3-1/TRBV3-2	NA	TRBJ1-4	TGTGCCAGCAGCCAAGGGGGGGTAGGTGAAAAACTGTTTTTT	CASSQGGVGEKLFF
TRBD2	TRBV19	NA	TRBJ2-7	TGTGCCAGTAGTAGAGCGGGGAGGGTCTCCTACGAGCAGTACTTC	CASSRAGRVSYEQYF
TRBD1	TRBV11-3	NA	TRBJ2-1	TGTGCCAGCAGTCCCGGCTCGGACAGGGGAACCTACAATGAGCAGTTCTTC	CASSPGSDRGTYNEQFF
NA	TRBV30	NA	TRBJ2-7	TGTGCCTGGAGAACAGGGCACGAGCAGTACTTC	CAWRTGHEQYF
TRBD1	TRBV9	NA	TRBJ2-7	TGTGCCAGCAGCGTCGGGACAGGGACCTACGAGCAGTACTTC	CASSVGTGTYEQYF
TRBD1	TRBV19	NA	TRBJ1-1	TGTGCCAGTAGTCTACAGGGGTTTGGCACTGAAGCTTTCTTT	CASSLQGFGTEAFF
NA	TRBV5-1	NA	TRBJ1-1	TGCGCCAGCAGCTCCCGGGTTGAGGGGAACACTGAAGCTTTCTTT	CASSSRVEGNTEAFF
NA	TRBV30	NA	TRBJ2-2	TGTGCCTGGAGCCGTATCCTCTCCGGGGAGCTGTTTTTT	CAWSRILSGELFF
TRBD1	TRBV24-1	NA	TRBJ1-2	TGTGCCACCAGTGAACCCGGGACAGGCTATGGCTACACCTTC	CATSEPGTGYGYTF
NA	TRBV15	NA	TRBJ2-1	TGTGCCACCAGCAGAGGACAGGAAGGCAATGAGCAGTTCTTC	CATSRGQEGNEQFF
TRBD1	TRBV4-1	NA	TRBJ2-2	TGCGCCAGCAGCTGGACGGGGACAGGGGGCTCGAACACCGGGGAGCTGTTTTTT	CASSWTGTGGSNTGELFF
NA	TRBV3-1/TRBV3-2	NA	TRBJ2-7	TGTGCCAGCAGCATGCGACGGGTATCCTACGAGCAGTACTTC	CASSMRRVSYEQYF
TRBD2	TRBV30	NA	TRBJ2-2	TGTGCCTGGAGAACAGCGGGAGCTGCCGGGGAGCTGTTTTTT	CAWRTAGAAGELFF
TRBD1	TRBV25-1	NA	TRBJ2-7	TGTGCCAGCAGTATGGACAGGGCCGGCGAGCAGTACTTC	CASSMDRAGEQYF
NA	TRBV5-6	NA	TRBJ1-1	TGTGCCAGCAGCCGCGGGGGGCGGGTATCCATGAACACTGAAGCTTTCTTT	CASSRGGRVSMNTEAFF
TRBD1	TRBV28	NA	TRBJ1-1	TGTGCCAGCAGTTTCTTTCTTATAGGGACAGGCGGTGAAGCTTTCTTT	CASSFFLIGTGGEAFF
TRBD2	TRBV7-9	NA	TRBJ2-7	TGTGCCAGCAGCTTAGCCCTGGGACTAGCAGTATACGAGCAGTACTTC	CASSLALGLAVYEQYF
TRBD1	TRBV25-1	NA	TRBJ2-7	TGTGCCAGCAGTCAATCTAAGGGGGCGAACGAGCAGTACTTC	CASSQSKGANEQYF
NA	TRBV5-4	NA	TRBJ2-7	TGTGCCAGCAGGGACTCTACAGTAGGAGGCTACGAGCAGTACTTC	CASRDSTVGGYEQYF
NA	TRBV6-5	NA	TRBJ2-1	NA	CASSSSSSYNEQFF
NA	TRBV11-2	NA	TRBJ2-7	TGTGCCAGCAGCCAGCAGAGTAGCGTAAGCTCCTACGAGCAGTACTTC	CASSQQSSVSSYEQYF
NA	TRBV6-5	once	TRBJ1-6	TGTGCCAGCAGGACACAGGCAACTAATTCACCCCTCCACTTT	CASRTQATNSPLHF
TRBD1	TRBV19	NA	TRBJ2-3	TGTGCCAGTAGTCGCCAGCCGGGACAGGGCCCAGATACGCAGTATTTT	CASSRQPGQGPDTQYF
NA	TRBV28	NA	TRBJ1-5	TGTGCCAGCAGTTTAGGGGGGGGAGGCAATCAGCCCCAGCATTTT	CASSLGGGGNQPQHF
NA	TRBV29-1	NA	TRBJ2-7	TGCAGCGTTTCCCGGGGGGCGGTGGGAGACGAGCAGTACTTC	CSVSRGAVGDEQYF
NA	TRBV7-8	few	TRBJ1-3	TGTGCCAGCAGCCCCTCCCCCCAGGATGGAAACACCATATATTTT	CASSPSPQDGNTIYF
TRBD2	TRBV5-4	NA	TRBJ2-1	TGTGCCAGCAGCTTTTCCGGGACTAGCGGGAAAGAGGAGCAGTTCTTC	CASSFSGTSGKEEQFF
NA	TRBV28	once	TRBJ2-7	TGTGCCAGCAGTGGCGTATCGGCAGGTTCCTACGAGCAGTACTTC	CASSGVSAGSYEQYF
NA	TRBV28	once	TRBJ2-6	TGTGCCAGCAGCCTGATAGGCCTCACGGGCTCTGGGGCCAACGTCCTGACTTTC	CASSLIGLTGSGANVLTF
NA	TRBV30	NA	TRBJ1-2	TGTGCCTGGAGTGCGGGAGTAAATTCGAACTACACCTTC	CAWSAGVNSNYTF
NA	TRBV25-1	NA	TRBJ1-2	TGTGCCAGCAGTCACAGAGGGGGTAGTGGCTACACCTTC	CASSHRGGSGYTF
TRBD2	TRBV28	NA	TRBJ2-7	TGTGCCAGCAGGGAGACTAGCGGGATCTACGAGCAGTACTTC	CASRETSGIYEQYF
TRBD1	TRBV7-9	NA	TRBJ2-7	TGTGCCAGCAGCTTGGAGGGACAGGGGGCCGACGAGCAGTACTTC	CASSLEGQGADEQYF
TRBD2	TRBV7-2	NA	TRBJ2-1	TGTGCCAGCAGCCACCGGGACGTCCGACTAGCGGGAGCATTGAATGAGCAGTTCTTC	CASSHRDVRLAGALNEQFF
TRBD1	TRBV2	NA	TRBJ2-5	TGTGCCAGCAGTGGGGACAGGGGGCGCGAAGAGACCCAGTACTTC	CASSGDRGREETQYF
TRBD2	TRBV28	NA	TRBJ2-3	TGTGCCACCTCCCTGGGGACTAGCGGGAGATGGGTCACAGATACGCAGTATTTT	CATSLGTSGRWVTDTQYF
NA	TRBV7-9	NA	TRBJ2-7	TGTGCCAGCAGTCAGTCCGGGACTTTCATTCCTTACGAGCAGTACTTC	CASSQSGTFIPYEQYF
TRBD1	TRBV14	NA	TRBJ2-5	TGTGCCAGCAGCCAAGATCTAAACAGGGGGCAGCTGGAGACCCAGTACTTC	CASSQDLNRGQLETQYF
TRBD1	TRBV5-1	NA	TRBJ2-6	TGCGCCAGCAGCCCTTGGACAGGGGGTAGCTCTGGGGCCAACGTCCTGACTTTC	CASSPWTGGSSGANVLTF
NA	TRBV27	NA	TRBJ1-5	TGTGCCAGCAGTCTCCGGGACTCCCGGGGACCACAGCCCCAGCATTTT	CASSLRDSRGPQPQHF
TRBD2	TRBV2	NA	TRBJ2-3	TGTGCCAGCAGTGGGGGACTAGCGGGAGGGCCCGGCACAGATACGCAGTATTTT	CASSGGLAGGPGTDTQYF
TRBD1	TRBV5-1	NA	TRBJ2-2	TGCGCCAGCAGCTTGGGGACAGGGGTCCGCGCCGGGGAGCTGTTTTTT	CASSLGTGVRAGELFF
NA	TRBV30	NA	TRBJ1-5	TGTGCCTGGAGTGTACGGGGGTCTAGCAATCAGCCCCAGCATTTT	CAWSVRGSSNQPQHF
NA	TRBV6-1	NA	TRBJ2-1	TGTGCCAGCAGTGACGGGCGACTAGATGAGCAGTTCTTC	CASSDGRLDEQFF
NA	TRBV21-1	NA	TRBJ2-4	TGTGCCAGCAGCAAGAGAGCTCCGGCCAAAAACATTCAGTACTTC	CASSKRAPAKNIQYF
TRBD1	TRBV9	NA	TRBJ2-7	TGTGCCAGCAGCGCGATGACGACAGGGGGCGAGCAGTACTTC	CASSAMTTGGEQYF